What follows is one T cell receptor (beta chain) and its context. Antigen unknown. The germline CDR1 and CDR2 sequences are MNHNS and SASEGT. The CDR3 totals 14 residues. V was cut by 2 bases and J by 6 bases, with 13 bases left in between. These data originate in a study of shared clonotypes between healthy human individuals. Study findings and constraints: Compared with clonotypes that all four donors shared, non-shared clonotypes had lower generation probabilities.

Data came from immunoSEQ multiplex PCR; TCRdb stores just in-frame clones and leaves some out. Altogether roughly 2.2 million clones are present, approximately 93% being singletons, with the ten largest covering approximately 0.4%. The material sequenced was naive CD4+ T cells from PBMCs. Subset here: CD45RA+ positively selected. V usage is TRBV6-1 and J usage is TRBJ1-1; the D gene is possibly TRBD1 (6 bases). The receptor's source is a man between 18 and 29 years old in good health. Some clones in this sample may be carry-over from other donors' samples. This CDR3 is CASSERGVLAEAFF. The CDR3 nucleotides are TGTGCCAGCAGTGAAAGGGGGGTTCTTGCTGAAGCTTTCTTT.